This T cell receptor beta chain came from a study of T-cell reconstitution after alpha-beta-depleted transplantation in children. Study results and caveats: Among T cells one year after transplant, newly produced cells accounted for most counts and diversity. Surviving recipient T cells and intrathymic progenitors accounted for some patients' high TCRbeta diversity at day 60. The origin of alpha-beta T cells about two months after transplant was reportedly several hundred expanded graft clones.

Unique molecular identifiers were incorporated when the TCRbeta library was constructed. Each CDR3 protein is one row after TCRdb ran MiXCR on the PCR reads. The repertoire consists of 800,000 to 1,000,000 distinct CDR3 sequences, with less than 30% occurring once and the leading ten covering around 30%. Comment on this clonotype: Its antigen is as yet unknown.

The CDR3 covers 12 residues. Trimming cost V 0 bases and J 5 bases, with 4 bases left between them. CDR1 is DFQATT, CDR2 SNEGSKA, per germline (reference sequence). The starting material was PBMCs, mostly from graft donor cells, obtained 360 days after TCRalphabeta/CD19-depleted stem cell transplant. The TCR sequence derives from a boy younger than two who had a stem cell transplant for SCID, so the T cells may come from the graft donor. The chain uses TRBV20-1 and TRBJ2-2; D gene ambiguous. The CDR3 sequence is CSARDGTGELFF. The DNA of the CDR3 is TGCAGTGCTAGAGATGGAACCGGGGAGCTGTTTTTT.